This T cell receptor (beta chain) was sequenced during a study of blood T cell repertoires in COVID-19 (dated by TCRdb to 2020 to 2022). Background for the entire study: Samples covering the acute and convalescent phases of COVID-19 were provided by collaborators in the United States, Italy and Spain. The material from the prospective study consisted of cDNA or gDNA derived from T cells, B-cell-depleted T cells, or PBMCs. The dataset comprised deeply sampled blood TCRbeta repertoires from subjects exposed to, actively infected with, or recovered from COVID-19. A freely available public database, intended as a resource for researchers studying the immune response to SARS-CoV-2, is where the repertoires were released. Samples came from the ongoing ImmuneRACE study (first 160 participants) plus 1,254 subjects from 6 global collaborators. Sample metadata almost always included a de-identified subject ID, COVID-19 status, age in years and sex. Where available, HLA class I and class II types were obtained from metadata supplied by the sample provider rather than from assay-based typing. Study-wide findings and limitations: How much clinical and demographic metadata was included differed by source and by participant, and the metadata was provided uncurated.

Of note for this clone: The specificity of this receptor is unknown. Nothing much larger sits one base from this clone, and base qualities are not available.

Another Seattle source contributed samples from volunteer blood donors who had recovered from COVID-19. The collaborating institutions used their own protocols to collect whole blood in K2EDTA tubes. For TCRbeta analysis, collaborators shipped samples as frozen whole blood, isolated PBMCs, or DNA extracted from either of those sample types. TCRbeta CDR3 regions were amplified from genomic DNA using the immunoSEQ Assay, a bias-controlled multiplex PCR. The study's own analysis went as follows. The number of nucleated cells in each sample was estimated by amplification of reference gene primers within the assay. Sequence reads were collapsed and filtered to measure the absolute abundance of every unique TCRbeta CDR3 rearrangement. Productive Simpson clonality was computed per sample as the square root of Simpson's diversity index over productive rearrangements. TCRdb took this table from immuneACCESS and kept in-frame rearrangements with V and J called. Such tables lack part of the clones; where checked against another copy, unresolved V genes explain under half of the gap, and the rest is unexplained. That table is the source of V, J and clone size, and D and trimming were worked out from the DNA. The sample includes about 300,000 clones, with roughly 88% observed a single time. 6.9% of the sample belongs to the ten largest clones.

The CDR3 runs 16 residues from the cysteine to the phenylalanine. This entry keeps only the CDR3 DNA: 48 bases, framed from base 1. Based on the germline V gene (reference sequence), the CDR1 and CDR2 sequences are MNHNY and SVGAGI. V and J are truncated by 2 bases and 6 bases respectively, leaving an intervening sequence of 16 bases. The rearranged segments are TRBV6-6 and TRBJ2-2; TRBD2 is a possible D gene, resting on 6 matching bases. Sequencing was done on a sample of peripheral blood. The clonotype comes from a woman aged 30 to 39 who had recovered from COVID-19. The DNA sequence reads TGTGCCAGCAGTTACATCCACGTTACTAGCCCCGGGGAGCTGTTTTTT. Its coded protein is CASSYIHVTSPGELFF.